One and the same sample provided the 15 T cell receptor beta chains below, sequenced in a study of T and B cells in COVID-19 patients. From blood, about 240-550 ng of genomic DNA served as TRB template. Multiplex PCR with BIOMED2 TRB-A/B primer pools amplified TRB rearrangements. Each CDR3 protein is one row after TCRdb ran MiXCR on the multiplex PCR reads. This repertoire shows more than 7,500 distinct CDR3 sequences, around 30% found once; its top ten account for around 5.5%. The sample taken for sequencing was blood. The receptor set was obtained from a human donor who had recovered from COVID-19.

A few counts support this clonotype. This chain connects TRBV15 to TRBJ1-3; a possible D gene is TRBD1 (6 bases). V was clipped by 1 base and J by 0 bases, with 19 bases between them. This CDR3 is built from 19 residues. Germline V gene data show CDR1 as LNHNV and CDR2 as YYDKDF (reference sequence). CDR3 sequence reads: CATSRAPGQGGTSGNTIYF. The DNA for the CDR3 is TGTGCCACCAGCAGAGCACCGGGACAAGGGGGTACCTCTGGAAACACCATATATTTT.

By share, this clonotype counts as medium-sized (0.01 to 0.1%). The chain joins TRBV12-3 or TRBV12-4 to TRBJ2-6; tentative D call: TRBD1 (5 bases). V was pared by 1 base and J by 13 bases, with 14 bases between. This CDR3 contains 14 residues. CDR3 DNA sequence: TGTGCCAGCAGTTTAGGGACACCAGATCGAGTCCTGACTTTC. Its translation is CASSLGTPDRVLTF.

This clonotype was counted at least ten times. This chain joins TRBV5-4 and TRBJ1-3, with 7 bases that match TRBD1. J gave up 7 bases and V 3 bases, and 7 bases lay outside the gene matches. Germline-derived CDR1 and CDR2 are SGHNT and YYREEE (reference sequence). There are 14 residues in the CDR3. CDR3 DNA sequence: TGTGCCAGCAGCTCTGAGGGGGCGGGGAACACCATATATTTT. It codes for CASSSEGAGNTIYF. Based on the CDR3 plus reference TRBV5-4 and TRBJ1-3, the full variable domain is ETGVTQSPTHLIKTRGQQVTLRCSSQSGHNTVSWYQQALGQGPQFIFQYYREEENGRGNFPPRFSGLQFPNYSSELNVNALELDDSALYLCASSSEGAGNTIYFGEGSWLTVV.

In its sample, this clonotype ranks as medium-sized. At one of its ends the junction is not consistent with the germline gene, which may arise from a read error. Here the CDR3 reads CSVEDQAREVF. The CDR3 region has the DNA TGCAGCGTTGAAGATCAGGCCCGAGAGGTGTTT. The gene calls are TRBV29-1 and TRBJ1-1; D remains unclear. Per germline, CDR1 SQVTM and CDR2 ANQGSEA. This CDR3 is 11 amino acids long.

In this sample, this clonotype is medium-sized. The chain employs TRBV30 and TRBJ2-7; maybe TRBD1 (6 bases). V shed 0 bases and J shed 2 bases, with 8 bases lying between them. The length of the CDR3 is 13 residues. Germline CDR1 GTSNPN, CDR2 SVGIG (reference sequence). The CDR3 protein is CAWSVQGAYEQYF. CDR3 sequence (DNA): TGTGCCTGGAGTGTACAGGGAGCCTACGAGCAGTACTTC.

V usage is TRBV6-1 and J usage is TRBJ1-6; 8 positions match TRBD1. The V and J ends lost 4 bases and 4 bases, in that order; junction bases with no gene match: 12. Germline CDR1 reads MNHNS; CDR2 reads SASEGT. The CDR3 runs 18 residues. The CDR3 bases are TGTGCCAGCAGTGCCCGGACAGGGCACGGGGGGTATAATTCACCCCTCCACTTT. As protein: CASSARTGHGGYNSPLHF.

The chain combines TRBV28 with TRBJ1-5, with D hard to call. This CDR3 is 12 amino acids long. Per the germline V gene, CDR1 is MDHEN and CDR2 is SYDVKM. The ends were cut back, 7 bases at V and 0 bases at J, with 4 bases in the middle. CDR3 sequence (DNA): TGTGCCAGCATGGATAGCAATCAGCCCCAGCATTTT. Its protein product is CASMDSNQPQHF. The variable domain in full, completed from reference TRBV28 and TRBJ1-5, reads DVKVTQSSRYLVKRTGEKVFLECVQDMDHENMFWYRQDPGLGLRLIYFSYDVKMKEKGDIPEGYSVSREKKERFSLILESASTNQTSMYLCASMDSNQPQHFGDGTRLSIL.

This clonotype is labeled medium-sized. Written as DNA, the CDR3 is TGTGCCAGCAATCTGGGACCTTCGCCCACTGAAGCTTTCTTT. This gives the protein CASNLGPSPTEAFF. V gene TRBV5-5 combines with J gene TRBJ1-1, with a possible D match to TRBD1 (5 bases). Germline values: CDR1 SGHKS, CDR2 YYEKEE (reference sequence). Trimming left V 6 bases short and J 4 bases short, with 16 bases between. This CDR3 comprises 14 residues.

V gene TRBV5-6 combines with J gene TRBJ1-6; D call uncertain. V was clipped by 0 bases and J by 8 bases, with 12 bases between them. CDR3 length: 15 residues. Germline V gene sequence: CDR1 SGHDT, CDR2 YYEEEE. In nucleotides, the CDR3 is TGTGCCAGCAGCTTGGGGATGAGAAGGGATTCACCCCTCCACTTT. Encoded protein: CASSLGMRRDSPLHF.

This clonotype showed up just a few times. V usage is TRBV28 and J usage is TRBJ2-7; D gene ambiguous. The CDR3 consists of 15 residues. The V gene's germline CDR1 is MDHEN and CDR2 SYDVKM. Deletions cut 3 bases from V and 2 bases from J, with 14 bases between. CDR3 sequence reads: CASSLATRSAYEQYF. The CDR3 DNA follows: TGTGCCAGCAGTTTGGCGACCAGGTCGGCCTACGAGCAGTACTTC.

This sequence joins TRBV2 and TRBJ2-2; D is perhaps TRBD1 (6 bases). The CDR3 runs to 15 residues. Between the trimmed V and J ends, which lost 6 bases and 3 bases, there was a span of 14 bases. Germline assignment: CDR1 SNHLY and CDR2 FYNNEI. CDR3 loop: CASRGQGSDTGELFF. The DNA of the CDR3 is TGTGCCAGCAGGGGGCAGGGGTCTGACACCGGGGAGCTGTTTTTT.

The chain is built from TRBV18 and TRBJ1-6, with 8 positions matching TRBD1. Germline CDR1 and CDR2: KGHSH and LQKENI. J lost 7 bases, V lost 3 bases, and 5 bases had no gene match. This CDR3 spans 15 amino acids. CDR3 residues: CASSPPGGLNSPLHF. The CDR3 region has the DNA TGTGCCAGCTCACCTCCAGGGGGCCTAAATTCACCCCTCCACTTT.

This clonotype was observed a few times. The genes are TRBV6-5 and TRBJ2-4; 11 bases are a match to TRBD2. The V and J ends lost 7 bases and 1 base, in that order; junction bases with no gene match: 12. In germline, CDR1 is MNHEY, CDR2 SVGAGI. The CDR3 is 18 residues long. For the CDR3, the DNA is TGTGCCAGCACCCTAGCGGGGGGCTCAAATATGGCCAAAAACATTCAGTACTTC. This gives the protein CASTLAGGSNMAKNIQYF.

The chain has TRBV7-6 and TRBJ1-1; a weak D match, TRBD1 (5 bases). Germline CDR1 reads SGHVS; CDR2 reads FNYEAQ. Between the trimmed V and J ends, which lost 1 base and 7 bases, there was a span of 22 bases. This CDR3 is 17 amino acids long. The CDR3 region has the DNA TGTGCCAGCAGCTTAGTTCCACCCCCGCAGGACAAGCATGAAGCTTTCTTT. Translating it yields CASSLVPPPQDKHEAFF. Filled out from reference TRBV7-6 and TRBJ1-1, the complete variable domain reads GAGVSQSPRYKVTKRGQDVALRCDPISGHVSLYWYRQALGQGPEFLTYFNYEAQQDKSGLPNDRFSAERPEGSISTLTIQRTEQRDSAMYRCASSLVPPPQDKHEAFFGQGTRLTVV.

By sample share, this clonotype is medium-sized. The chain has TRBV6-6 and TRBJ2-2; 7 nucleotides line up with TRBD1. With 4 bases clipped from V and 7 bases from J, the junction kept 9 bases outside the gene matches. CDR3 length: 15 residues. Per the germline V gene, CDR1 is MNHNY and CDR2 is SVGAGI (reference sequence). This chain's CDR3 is CASSLTGRTGGELFF. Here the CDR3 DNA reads TGTGCCAGCAGTTTGACAGGGCGGACGGGCGGGGAGCTGTTTTTT.